A selection of T cell receptor beta chains follows, all from one sample in a study of blood T cell repertoires in COVID-19. Sequencing was performed with immunoSEQ multiplex PCR; in TCRdb, only in-frame clones are kept and a portion is missing. Altogether 200,000 or so clones are present, over 70% being singletons, with the ten largest covering approximately 3.5%. Sequenced sample: PBMCs or T cells enriched from blood (not recorded which). These receptor sequences come from a woman aged 30 to 39 who had been exposed to COVID-19. Each CDR3 is given with its conserved first and last residue. D genes are given only for firm matches. Where a row states a size, it is once, few, many or the class of an expanded clone; other rows omit it.

V: TRBV10-3; size: .; D: TRBD2; J: TRBJ2-2; DNA: TGTGCCATCAGTGGACAATGGGGGGGATCTAGTGGCGGGGAGCTGTTTTTT; CDR3: CAISGQWGGSSGGELFF
V: TRBV2; size: .; D: TRBD2; J: TRBJ2-3; DNA: TGTGCCAGCAGTAAAACTAGCGAAAGAGATACGCAGTATTTT; CDR3: CASSKTSERDTQYF
V: TRBV7-2; size: .; D: TRBD2; J: TRBJ2-7; DNA: TGTGCCAGCAGTCGATCTAGCGGGAGATATTACGAGCAGTACTTC; CDR3: CASSRSSGRYYEQYF
V: TRBV19; size: .; D: TRBD2; J: TRBJ2-1; DNA: TGTGCCAGTAGTACTCAAACTAGCGGGAGGGCTAATGAGCAGTTCTTC; CDR3: CASSTQTSGRANEQFF
V: TRBV27; size: .; D: .; J: TRBJ2-7; DNA: TGTGCCAGCAGGCGGGCACCGGCCTACGAGCAGTACTTC; CDR3: CASRRAPAYEQYF
V: TRBV19; size: .; D: TRBD2; J: TRBJ2-3; DNA: TGTGCCAGTAGTATCCCTCAGACTAGCGGGAGGGCAGATACGCAGTATTTT; CDR3: CASSIPQTSGRADTQYF
V: TRBV11-2; size: .; D: .; J: TRBJ2-3; DNA: TGTGCCAGCAGCTTAGTCCGGACTATAGGCCCCCCGGCGCAGTATTTT; CDR3: CASSLVRTIGPPAQYF
V: TRBV20-1; size: .; D: .; J: TRBJ1-5; DNA: TGCAGTGCTACTAGAACCGGGACCCAGCATTTT; CDR3: CSATRTGTQHF
V: TRBV15; size: .; D: .; J: TRBJ2-7; DNA: TGTGCCACCAGCAGAAAAAATACAGTTTACGAGCAGTACTTC; CDR3: CATSRKNTVYEQYF
V: TRBV19; size: .; D: TRBD1; J: TRBJ2-7; DNA: TGTGCCAGTAGTACCGCACAGGGGAGCGAGCAGTACTTC; CDR3: CASSTAQGSEQYF
V: TRBV11-2; size: few; D: .; J: TRBJ1-1; DNA: TGTGCCAGCAGCTTATTGGCAGGATTGAACACTGAAGCTTTCTTT; CDR3: CASSLLAGLNTEAFF
V: TRBV9; size: .; D: .; J: TRBJ2-2; DNA: TGTGCCAGCAGCGTCTCGGTCAGGGGCACCGGGGAGCTGTTTTTT; CDR3: CASSVSVRGTGELFF
V: TRBV4-1; size: once; D: .; J: TRBJ1-3; DNA: TGCGCCAGCAGCCAAGAGAGCAGGGTTGCGGGAAACACCATATATTTT; CDR3: CASSQESRVAGNTIYF
V: TRBV28; size: once; D: TRBD1; J: TRBJ2-5; DNA: TGTGCCAGCAGTCCACAGACAGGGCCGAGAGAAGAGACCCAGTACTTC; CDR3: CASSPQTGPREETQYF
V: TRBV18; size: .; D: TRBD2; J: TRBJ2-1; DNA: TGTGCCAGCTCCTTAGCCGGGACTAGCGACTACAATGAGCAGTTCTTC; CDR3: CASSLAGTSDYNEQFF
V: TRBV27; size: .; D: .; J: TRBJ1-3; DNA: TGTGCCAGCAGTTCCGGTTCCTCTGGAAACACCATATATTTT; CDR3: CASSSGSSGNTIYF
V: TRBV19; size: .; D: TRBD2; J: TRBJ2-4; DNA: TGTGCCAGTAGGATGGGACTAGCGGCAAGGGAAGCCAAAAACATTCAGTACTTC; CDR3: CASRMGLAAREAKNIQYF
V: TRBV5-1; size: many; D: TRBD1; J: TRBJ2-3; DNA: TGCGCCAGCAGCGAGGGACAGACCACAGATACGCAGTATTTT; CDR3: CASSEGQTTDTQYF
V: TRBV2; size: .; D: TRBD2; J: TRBJ2-1; DNA: TGTGCCAGCAGGGGACTAGCGGACAATGAGCAGTTCTTC; CDR3: CASRGLADNEQFF
V: TRBV5-1; size: .; D: TRBD1; J: TRBJ1-1; DNA: TGCGCCAGCAGCTTGGGGACAGGGGTGAGGACTGAAGCTTTCTTT; CDR3: CASSLGTGVRTEAFF